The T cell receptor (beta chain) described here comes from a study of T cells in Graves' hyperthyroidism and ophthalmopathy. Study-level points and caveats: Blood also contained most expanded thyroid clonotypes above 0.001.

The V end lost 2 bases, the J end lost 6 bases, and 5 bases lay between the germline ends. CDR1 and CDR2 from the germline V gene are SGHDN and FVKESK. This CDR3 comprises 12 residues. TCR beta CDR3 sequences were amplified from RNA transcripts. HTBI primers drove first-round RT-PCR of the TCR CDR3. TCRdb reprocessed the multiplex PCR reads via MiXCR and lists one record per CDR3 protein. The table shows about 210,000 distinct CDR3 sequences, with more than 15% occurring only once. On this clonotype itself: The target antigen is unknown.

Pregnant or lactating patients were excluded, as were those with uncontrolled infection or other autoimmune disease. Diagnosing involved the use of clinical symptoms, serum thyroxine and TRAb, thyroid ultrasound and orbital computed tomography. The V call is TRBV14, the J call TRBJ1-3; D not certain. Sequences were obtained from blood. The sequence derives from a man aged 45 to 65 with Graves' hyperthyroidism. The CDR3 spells CASSQSENTIYF. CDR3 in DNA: TGTGCCAGCAGCCAATCGGAAAACACCATATATTTT.